This T cell receptor (beta chain) stems from a study of cytomegalovirus exposure and HLA in healthy donors. The study ran its PCR with 60 Vbeta and 13 Jbeta primers. Data came from immunoSEQ multiplex PCR; TCRdb stores just in-frame clones and leaves some out. The sample has some 64,000 clones, roughly 90% seen once; the top ten hold 1.5%. Findings and caveats of the study: Later analysis identified a missense DCLRE1C variant that was linked to TCR beta V- and J-gene trimming.

About this clone: The target antigen is unknown.

The sequenced sample consisted of PBMCs. This TCR was recovered from a man aged 30 to 39 in good health and CMV-seropositive.

The CDR3 DNA is TGTGCCAGCAGCGGGGGGACAGGGGTACTAGCACCCCTCCACTTT. This codes for CASSGGTGVLAPLHF. The rearrangement links TRBV5-6 to TRBJ1-6, with 10 bases identical to TRBD1. The CDR3 consists of 15 residues. Germline V gene data show CDR1 as SGHDT and CDR2 as YYEEEE. Trimming at V came to 4 bases and at J to 11 bases, leaving 9 bases not matched to a gene.